The rows below give T cell receptor beta chains drawn from one sample of a study of post-analysis software for immune sequencing data. From the PCR reads, TCRdb called clonotypes with MiXCR, one entry per CDR3 protein. This sample carries approximately 730,000 distinct CDR3 sequences, 40% to 55% of them seen once, and the ten largest clones take roughly 4.5%. Sample: blood. The receptors derive from a girl aged 5-17 years with multiple sclerosis. Each CDR3 is given with its conserved first and last residue. The D gene is left open where the match is weak. Only some rows state a clone size, as once, few, many or a class for expanded clones.

D | size | J | V | CDR3 | DNA
NA | NA | TRBJ2-1 | TRBV5-1 | CASSLAQAGGWNEQFF | TGCGCCAGCAGCTTGGCCCAGGCCGGTGGGTGGAATGAGCAGTTCTTC
NA | NA | TRBJ2-4 | TRBV24-1 | CATSDPDRGRAKNIQYF | TGTGCCACCAGTGATCCCGACAGAGGAAGGGCCAAAAACATTCAGTACTTC
NA | NA | TRBJ2-1 | TRBV6-2/TRBV6-3 | CASGQSSYNEQFF | TGTGCCAGCGGACAGAGCTCCTACAATGAGCAGTTCTTC
NA | NA | TRBJ2-3 | TRBV7-3 | CASSLSPDSSTDTQYF | TGTGCCAGCAGCTTAAGCCCGGACAGCAGCACAGATACGCAGTATTTT
NA | few | TRBJ1-2 | TRBV20-1 | CSARDQTTSNYGYTF | TGCAGTGCTAGGGATCAGACGACGTCTAACTATGGCTACACCTTC
NA | NA | TRBJ2-7 | TRBV30 | CAWSVSFYEQYF | TGTGCCTGGAGTGTAAGCTTCTACGAGCAGTACTTC
TRBD1 | NA | TRBJ2-7 | TRBV4-1 | CASSQGSGQGTHEQYF | TGCGCCAGCAGCCAAGGTTCTGGACAGGGGACCCACGAGCAGTACTTC
NA | NA | TRBJ2-2 | TRBV21-1 | CASSSPGQGPTGELFF | TGTGCCAGCAGCAGCCCTGGACAGGGGCCCACCGGGGAGCTGTTTTTT
NA | NA | TRBJ2-5 | TRBV6-5 | CASSYSYGPTETQYF | TGTGCCAGCAGTTACTCGTACGGGCCAACAGAGACCCAGTACTTC
NA | NA | TRBJ2-3 | TRBV28 | CASTPWAVSTDTQYF | TGTGCCAGCACCCCATGGGCGGTTAGCACAGATACGCAGTATTTT
NA | few | TRBJ1-2 | TRBV7-3 | CASSLVGGDGYTF | TGTGCCAGCAGCTTAGTAGGAGGGGATGGCTACACCTTC
TRBD2 | NA | TRBJ2-1 | TRBV20-1 | CSARDGFAGGPYVGEFF | TGCAGTGCTAGAGATGGGTTCGCGGGAGGACCATATGTAGGAGAGTTCTTC
NA | NA | TRBJ2-1 | TRBV10-3 | CAISESSRGRDNEQFF | TGTGCCATCAGTGAGTCGTCAAGGGGTAGGGACAATGAGCAGTTCTTC
NA | few | TRBJ1-2 | TRBV7-6 | CASSFIPGDLGGYTF | TGTGCCAGCAGCTTCATCCCAGGGGATCTGGGAGGCTACACCTTC
NA | NA | TRBJ2-2 | TRBV7-2 | CASSLNPPGPLNTGELFF | TGTGCCAGCAGCTTAAATCCGCCAGGCCCATTGAACACCGGGGAGCTGTTTTTT
NA | once | TRBJ2-1 | TRBV6-5 | CASSYRRTSYNEQFF | TGTGCCAGCAGTTATCGGCGTACTTCCTACAATGAGCAGTTCTTC
TRBD2 | few | TRBJ2-7 | TRBV12-3/TRBV12-4 | CASPGLADSYEQYF | TGTGCCAGTCCTGGACTAGCGGATTCCTACGAGCAGTACTTC
TRBD2 | NA | TRBJ2-1 | TRBV5-4 | CASSLGLAGTTKQFF | TGTGCCAGCAGCCTAGGACTAGCGGGAACGACAAAGCAGTTCTTC
TRBD1 | NA | TRBJ1-6 | TRBV12-3/TRBV12-4 | CASSGPTGGLGNSPLHF | TGTGCCAGCAGTGGGCCGACAGGGGGCCTTGGAAATTCACCCCTCCACTTT
NA | NA | TRBJ1-1 | TRBV20-1 | CSAGPKRSTEAFF | TGCAGTGCTGGGCCGAAGCGAAGCACTGAAGCTTTCTTT
TRBD1 | few | TRBJ2-7 | TRBV20-1 | CSASRDRGHEQYF | TGCAGTGCTAGCCGGGACAGGGGTCACGAGCAGTACTTC
TRBD1 | NA | TRBJ2-1 | TRBV5-4 | CASSLSRDRNNEQFF | TGTGCCAGCAGCTTGAGCCGGGACAGGAACAATGAGCAGTTCTTC
NA | NA | TRBJ2-7 | TRBV4-2 | CASSQEGSREQYF | TGTGCCAGCAGCCAAGAAGGCAGCCGCGAGCAGTACTTC
NA | few | TRBJ1-5 | TRBV27 | CASSSTGPHQPQHF | TGTGCCAGCAGTTCCACAGGACCACATCAGCCCCAGCATTTT
TRBD1 | NA | TRBJ1-1 | TRBV7-9 | CASSLATGANTEAFF | TGTGCCAGCAGCTTAGCCACAGGGGCTAACACTGAAGCTTTCTTT
TRBD1 | NA | TRBJ2-3 | TRBV6-1 | CASTLKGRQGRADTQYF | TGTGCCAGCACTCTAAAAGGTAGACAGGGTCGAGCAGATACGCAGTATTTT
NA | NA | TRBJ1-5 | TRBV6-1 | CASSEFGKYSQPQHF | TGTGCCAGCAGTGAATTTGGAAAGTATTCTCAGCCCCAGCATTTT
TRBD1 | once | TRBJ2-1 | TRBV7-9 | CASSPRDSRLRGEQFF | TGTGCCAGCAGCCCCCGGGACAGCCGCCTTAGGGGTGAGCAGTTCTTC
TRBD1 | NA | TRBJ2-7 | TRBV20-1 | CSAKNRGKSYEQYF | TGCAGTGCTAAAAACAGGGGGAAGTCCTACGAGCAGTACTTC
NA | few | TRBJ2-1 | TRBV29-1 | CSVEDGGSQFF | TGCAGCGTTGAAGATGGAGGGTCGCAGTTCTTC